This TCR beta chain was documented in a study of PD-1 blockade in classical Hodgkin lymphoma. Findings and limits, study-wide: Newly diagnosed patients were reported to exhibit reduced baseline TCR diversity relative to healthy donors.

Profiled with immunoSEQ multiplex PCR; TCRdb holds only in-frame clones, not every one. Here the sample spans 35,000 to 40,000 clones, 70% to 90% being singletons. Exposure to brentuximab vedotin varied, and each patient had relapsed following autologous stem cell transplantation. As for this clone: Its antigen remains unidentified.

Germline CDR1 reads SEHNR; CDR2 reads FQNEAQ (reference sequence). V gave up 6 bases and J gave up 1 base, with 15 bases separating them. The CDR3 is 16 residues long. V usage is TRBV7-9 and J usage is TRBJ1-4, with D unresolved. The sequence came from a human donor with classical Hodgkin lymphoma. Specimen: peripheral blood mononuclear cells (PBMCs), collected before the second cycle of nivolumab. The CDR3 bases are TGTGCCAGCAGTCCGTCGTCAGGAGGAACTAATGAAAAACTGTTTTTT. Protein product: CASSPSSGGTNEKLFF. Drawing the rest from reference TRBV7-9 and TRBJ1-4, the complete variable domain is DTGVSQNPRHKITKRGQNVTFRCDPISEHNRLYWYRQTLGQGPEFLTYFQNEAQLEKSRLLSDRFSAERPKGSFSTLEIQRTEQGDSAMYLCASSPSSGGTNEKLFFGSGTQLSVL.